This TCR beta chain was recovered during a study of OX40 agonist ivuxolimab in advanced cancers. Study-level background: The costimulatory receptor OX40 (CD134) was targeted by ivuxolimab, a fully human IgG2 agonistic monoclonal antibody. In the dose-escalation cohort, 82.7% of patients were male, and the mean age was approximately 64 years, with a range of roughly 23 to 85. The paper describes the monotherapy dose-escalation part (N of about 57 patients) of the phase I trial of ivuxolimab. Among the 52 dose-escalation patients, some 20 had hepatocellular carcinoma, 15 melanoma, 9 renal cell carcinoma and 9 head and neck cancer. Patients were allowed to have had prior anti-PD-1, anti-PD-L1 or anti-CTLA-4 therapy, and 40% of the dose-escalation patients had been treated with checkpoint inhibitors. Intravenous ivuxolimab was administered to patients every 2 weeks at six dose levels: 0.01, 0.1, 0.3, 1.5, 3 and 10 mg/kg. Partial responses were achieved by three dose-escalation patients, of whom one had hepatocellular carcinoma and two had cutaneous melanoma. Peripheral TCRbeta sequencing aimed to test whether ivuxolimab altered TCR sequence diversity and caused clonal T-cell expansion. General study outcomes and caveats: Low levels of normalized T-cell clonal expansion were also shown by some nonresponding patients. After ivuxolimab, expanded clones were on average more numerous among CD8+ T cells than among CD4+ T cells. In the 0.1-3.0 mg/kg groups, partial responders had among the lowest normalized peripheral clonal expansion, particularly in CD8+ T cells. Antigen specificity was not determined for the clonally expanded peripheral T cells. At doses of 0.1 to 3.0 mg/kg, clonal expansion of both CD4+ and CD8+ blood T cells was observed from baseline to week 6.

Trimming costs V 2 bases and J 4 bases, and their ends lie 3 bases apart. The germline V gene sets CDR1 to SGDLS and CDR2 to YYNGEE. Its CDR3 holds 12 amino acids, cysteine through phenylalanine. Only the CDR3 portion is preserved as DNA: 36 bases, with reading frame beginning at the first base. For sequencing of the TCRbeta CDR3 region, genomic DNA was extracted from the sorted cells. The immunoSEQ Assay was used for sequencing of TCRbeta CDR3 regions. In TCRdb, the immuneACCESS table is reduced to in-frame sequences with V and J assigned. These tables do not hold every clone; where another copy was compared, an unresolved V gene accounts for under half, and the others remain unexplained. The sample records nearly 80,000 clones, around 94% of which are singletons. The ten largest account for around a tenth of the sample. Patients with autoimmune disease history or receiving systemic immunosuppression were excluded from the trial. Peripheral blood for TCR sequencing was drawn from every dose cohort at baseline, at cycle 4 day 1 and at cycle 7 day 1. Samples were obtained from an open-label, multicenter, first-in-human phase I dose-escalation trial of ivuxolimab. Adults with locally advanced or metastatic melanoma, renal cell, hepatocellular, or head and neck squamous cell carcinoma were enrolled in the trial. Before TCR sequencing, CD4+ T cells and CD8+ T cells were sorted from peripheral blood as separate populations.

Concerning this clone itself: Its recognized antigen is unknown. The record has no base qualities; no much larger clone is one base away.

Sequenced material: CD4+ or CD8+ T cells sorted from blood, taken in a trial of the OX40 agonist ivuxolimab. The sequence links TRBV9 to TRBJ2-2; too little of a D gene remains to name it. The TCR was taken from an adult with an advanced solid tumor such as melanoma, head and neck, liver or kidney cancer. The CDR3 is CASSVSTGELFF. The sequence in DNA is TGTGCCAGCAGCGTCTCCACCGGGGAGCTGTTTTTT.